Shown below are 7 T cell receptor beta chains from a single sample sequenced in a study of cytomegalovirus exposure and HLA in healthy donors. PCR amplification relied on 60 Vbeta primers (plus 13 Jbeta primers). Assay used: immunoSEQ multiplex PCR; TCRdb lists only in-frame clones, some missing. The profile covers tens of thousands of clones, with about 47% appearing a single time and 12% taken by the ten largest. The specimen was PBMCs. All receptors derive from a human donor in good health.

This clone was found a few times. The chain couples TRBV5-6 to TRBJ2-7; D possibly corresponds to TRBD1 (6 bases). The germline V gene encodes CDR1 SGHDT and CDR2 YYEEEE. This CDR3 has 15 residues. With 2 bases removed from V and 2 bases from J, the gap between germline ends came to 14 bases. The CDR3 sequence: CASSLQGLLTYEQYF. For the CDR3, the DNA is TGTGCCAGCAGCTTACAGGGCCTACTAACCTACGAGCAGTACTTC.

This clone has a single count. The gene calls are TRBV7-9 and TRBJ2-5; 8 nucleotides match TRBD1. V lost 3 bases and J lost 5; bases outside the gene matches: 2. The germline CDR1 and CDR2 sequences are SEHNR and FQNEAQ (reference sequence). The CDR3 contains 13 residues. This CDR3 is CASSFRQGETQYF. The CDR3 nucleotides read TGTGCCAGCAGCTTTAGACAGGGGGAGACCCAGTACTTC.

This chain links TRBV18 with TRBJ1-5; perhaps TRBD1 as D (5 bases). V was shortened by 6 bases and J by 3 bases, with 15 bases between the two germline ends. Germline V CDR1 and CDR2: KGHSH, LQKENI. CDR3 size: 15 residues. The CDR3 DNA is TGTGCCAGCTCGACGCTCCAGGGTTTCAATCAGCCCCAGCATTTT. Amino acid sequence: CASSTLQGFNQPQHF.

The V and J genes are TRBV27 and TRBJ2-4; D is ambiguous. CDR3 size: 14 residues. Trimming stripped 3 bases from V and 0 bases from J, with 6 bases between. CDR1 MNHEY and CDR2 SMNVEV come from the germline V gene (reference sequence). CDR3: CASSLRLAKNIQYF. The CDR3 DNA reads as TGTGCCAGCAGTTTGCGGCTAGCCAAAAACATTCAGTACTTC.

The rearrangement uses TRBV18 and TRBJ1-2; D is possibly TRBD1 (6 bases). This CDR3 spans 16 amino acids. V lost 2 bases and J 4 bases, leaving 17 bases between the germline ends. Germline V gene sequence: CDR1 KGHSH, CDR2 LQKENI. CDR3 sequence reads: CASSPAGAGGGYGYTF. CDR3 in DNA: TGTGCCAGCTCACCAGCAGGGGCGGGCGGCGGCTATGGCTACACCTTC.

This clone was counted between two and nine times. The rearrangement joins TRBV27 to TRBJ2-7; the match to TRBD2 covers 16 bases. Germline V gene data show CDR1 as MNHEY and CDR2 as SMNVEV (reference sequence). After removal of 3 bases from V and 6 bases from J, the junction contained 8 bases not matched to a gene. The CDR3 is made up of 17 amino acids. The DNA of the CDR3 is TGTGCCAGCAGTTTTCTGGGACTAGCGGGAGGGCCCGGCGAGCAGTACTTC. The encoded protein is CASSFLGLAGGPGEQYF.

The chain recombines TRBV5-6 with TRBJ2-3, with 12 bases lining up with TRBD2. Germline CDR1 is SGHDT and CDR2 is YYEEEE. The length of the CDR3 is 17 residues. V shed 3 bases, J shed 4 bases, and the junction held 9 bases outside the gene matches. The CDR3 DNA sequence: TGTGCCAGCAGCTGGAACCCGACTAGCGGGAGTTCAGATACGCAGTATTTT. It is translated as CASSWNPTSGSSDTQYF.